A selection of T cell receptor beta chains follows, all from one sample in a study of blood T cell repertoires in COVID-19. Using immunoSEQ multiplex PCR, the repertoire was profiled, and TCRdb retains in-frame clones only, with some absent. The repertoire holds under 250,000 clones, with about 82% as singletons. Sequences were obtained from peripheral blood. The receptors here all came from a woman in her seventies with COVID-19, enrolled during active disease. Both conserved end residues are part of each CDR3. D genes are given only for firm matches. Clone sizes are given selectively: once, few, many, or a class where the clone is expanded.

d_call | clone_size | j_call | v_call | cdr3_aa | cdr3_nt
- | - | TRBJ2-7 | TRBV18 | CASSPPGPRDSEQYF | TGTGCCAGCTCACCACCGGGGCCGAGGGACTCCGAGCAGTACTTC
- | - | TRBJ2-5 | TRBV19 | CASSDGTPQETQYF | TGTGCCAGTAGTGACGGGACTCCGCAAGAGACCCAGTACTTC
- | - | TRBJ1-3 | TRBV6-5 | CASSLSRSGNTIYF | TGTGCCAGCAGTTTATCGCGCTCTGGAAACACCATATATTTT
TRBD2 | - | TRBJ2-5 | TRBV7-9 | CASSPGPASGGKETQYF | TGTGCCAGCAGCCCAGGTCCGGCTAGCGGGGGCAAAGAGACCCAGTACTTC
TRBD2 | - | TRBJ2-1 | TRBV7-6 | CASSQLPRTSGSTEQFF | TGTGCCAGCAGCCAGCTTCCGCGAACTAGCGGGAGCACTGAGCAGTTCTTC
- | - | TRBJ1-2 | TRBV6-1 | CASSESTGSNYGYTF | TGTGCCAGCAGTGAAAGTACAGGGTCCAACTATGGCTACACCTTC
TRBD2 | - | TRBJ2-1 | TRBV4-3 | CASSQAAGGGRAGNEQFF | TGCGCCAGCAGCCAAGCCGCGGGGGGCGGGAGGGCCGGCAATGAGCAGTTCTTC
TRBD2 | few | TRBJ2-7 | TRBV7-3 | CASSLRPSGGPITYEQYF | TGTGCCAGCAGCTTAAGGCCTAGCGGGGGGCCTATAACCTACGAGCAGTACTTC
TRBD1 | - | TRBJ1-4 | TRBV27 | CASSYGQGEKLFF | TGTGCCAGCAGTTACGGACAGGGCGAAAAACTGTTTTTT
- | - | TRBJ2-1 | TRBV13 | CASTPRRAAELFF | TGTGCCAGCACCCCGCGTCGAGCCGCCGAGCTGTTCTTC
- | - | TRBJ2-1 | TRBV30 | CAWSVRGNEQFF | TGTGCCTGGAGTGTACGGGGGAATGAGCAGTTCTTC
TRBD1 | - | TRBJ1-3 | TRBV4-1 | CASSQVSGGVSGNTIYF | TGCGCCAGCAGCCAAGTTTCAGGGGGCGTCTCTGGAAACACCATATATTTT
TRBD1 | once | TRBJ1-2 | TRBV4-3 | CASSQETGAGGYTF | TGCGCCAGCAGCCAAGAGACAGGGGCCGGTGGCTACACCTTC
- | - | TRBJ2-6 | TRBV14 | CASSLTGKGANVLTF | TGTGCCAGCAGCCTTACAGGGAAAGGGGCCAACGTCCTGACTTTC
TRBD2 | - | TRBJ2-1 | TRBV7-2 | CASSLERQRSSSGVFF | TGTGCCAGCAGCTTAGAGAGGCAACGATCGAGTAGCGGGGTGTTCTTC
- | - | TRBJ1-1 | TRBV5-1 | CASSLADRINTEAFF | TGCGCCAGCAGCTTGGCCGACAGGATAAACACTGAAGCTTTCTTT
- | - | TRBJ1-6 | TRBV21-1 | CASTGTGATVPNSPLHF | TGTGCCAGCACCGGGACAGGGGCCACGGTTCCTAATTCACCCCTCCACTTT
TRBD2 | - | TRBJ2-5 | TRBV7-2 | CASSLSAGGETQYF | TGTGCCAGCAGCTTATCAGCGGGGGGAGAGACCCAGTACTTC
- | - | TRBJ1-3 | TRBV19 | CASSQTGGNTIYF | TGTGCCAGTAGTCAGACAGGCGGAAACACCATATATTTT
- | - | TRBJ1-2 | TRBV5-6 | CASSFSLTSSRGYTF | TGTGCCAGCAGCTTTTCCTTGACAAGCTCACGGGGCTACACCTTC
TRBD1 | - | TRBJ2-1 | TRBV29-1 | CSVLRGTGGWNEQFF | TGCAGCGTTTTACGGGGGACAGGGGGCTGGAATGAGCAGTTCTTC
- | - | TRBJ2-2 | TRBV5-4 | CASSPPGYTGELFF | TGTGCCAGCAGCCCTCCGGGGTACACCGGGGAGCTGTTTTTT
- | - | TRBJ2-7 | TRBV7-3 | CASSLTSGAEQYF | TGTGCCAGCAGCTTAACGAGTGGGGCCGAGCAGTACTTC
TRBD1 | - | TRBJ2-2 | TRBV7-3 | CASSPNGQGATGELFF | TGTGCCAGCAGCCCGAACGGACAGGGGGCTACCGGGGAGCTGTTTTTT
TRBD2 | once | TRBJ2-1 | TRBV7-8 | CASSLVRLAETNEQFF | TGTGCCAGCAGCTTAGTAAGGCTAGCGGAGACCAATGAGCAGTTCTTC
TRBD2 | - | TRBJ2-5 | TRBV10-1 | CASGGGGLAGWQETQYF | TGCGCCAGCGGAGGGGGGGGGCTAGCGGGTTGGCAAGAGACCCAGTACTTC
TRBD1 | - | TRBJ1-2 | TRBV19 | CATREQGGYGYTF | TGTGCCACTAGGGAGCAGGGGGGATATGGCTACACCTTC
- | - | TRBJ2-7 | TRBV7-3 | CASSPAQWAGEQYF | TGTGCCAGCAGCCCCGCGCAGTGGGCAGGCGAGCAGTACTTC
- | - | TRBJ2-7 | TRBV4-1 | CASSQVTSRVSYEQYF | TGCGCCAGCAGCCAAGTTACTTCCAGGGTCTCCTACGAGCAGTACTTC
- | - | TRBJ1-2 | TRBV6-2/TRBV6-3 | CASSRGPNYGYTF | TGTGCCAGCAGCAGGGGTCCTAACTATGGCTACACCTTC
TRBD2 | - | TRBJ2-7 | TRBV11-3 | CASSLESGVGSYEQYF | TGTGCCAGCAGCTTAGAAAGCGGGGTAGGGTCCTACGAGCAGTACTTC
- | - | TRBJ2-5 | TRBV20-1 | CSASRKETQYF | TGCAGTGCTTCTAGAAAAGAGACCCAGTACTTC
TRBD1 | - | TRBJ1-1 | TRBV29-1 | CSGGDRGRATEAFF | TGCAGCGGCGGTGACAGGGGGCGGGCCACTGAAGCTTTCTTT
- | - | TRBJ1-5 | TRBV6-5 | CASMLRDTYQPQHF | TGTGCCAGCATGCTCCGGGACACCTATCAGCCCCAGCATTTT
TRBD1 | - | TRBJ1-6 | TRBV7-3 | CASSARQGTNSPLHF | TGTGCCAGCAGCGCCCGACAGGGGACTAATTCACCCCTCCACTTT
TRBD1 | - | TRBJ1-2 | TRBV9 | CASSGAGTGGIGYTF | TGTGCCAGCAGCGGGGCTGGGACAGGGGGCATTGGCTACACCTTC
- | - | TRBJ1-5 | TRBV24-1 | CATSPGGGNIRNQPQHF | TGTGCCACCTCGCCCGGTGGGGGGAATATTCGGAATCAGCCCCAGCATTTT
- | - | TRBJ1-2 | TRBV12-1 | CASSFTYFNYGYTF | TGTGCCAGCAGCTTTACCTACTTTAACTATGGCTACACCTTC
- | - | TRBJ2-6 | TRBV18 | CASSSDSSGANVLTF | TGTGCCAGCTCATCGGACAGCTCTGGGGCCAACGTCCTGACTTTC
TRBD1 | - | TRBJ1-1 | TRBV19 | CASSGQTGLNTEAFF | TGTGCCAGTAGTGGCCAGACAGGGCTGAACACTGAAGCTTTCTTT
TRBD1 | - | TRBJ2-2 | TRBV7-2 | CASSFTGGSNTGELFF | TGTGCCAGCAGCTTTACAGGGGGTAGTAACACCGGGGAGCTGTTTTTT
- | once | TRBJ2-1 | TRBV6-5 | CASSYSTRQAYEQFF | TGTGCCAGCAGTTACTCGACGAGACAGGCCTATGAGCAGTTCTTC
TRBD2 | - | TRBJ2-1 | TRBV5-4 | CASSTASGVIPNEQFF | TGTGCCAGCAGCACAGCTAGCGGGGTAATTCCCAATGAGCAGTTCTTC
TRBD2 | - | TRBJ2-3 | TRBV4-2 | CASSRGLAGDSTDTQYF | TGTGCCAGCAGTAGGGGACTAGCGGGGGATAGCACAGATACGCAGTATTTT
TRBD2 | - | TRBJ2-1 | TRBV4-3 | CASSQARGGGQFF | TGCGCCAGCAGCCAAGCTCGCGGGGGGGGCCAGTTCTTC
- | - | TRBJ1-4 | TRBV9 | CASSVAEGWELFF | TGTGCCAGCAGCGTAGCTGAGGGATGGGAACTGTTTTTT
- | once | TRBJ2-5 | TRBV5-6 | CASSPNPTFQETQYF | TGTGCCAGCAGCCCTAACCCGACATTTCAAGAGACCCAGTACTTC